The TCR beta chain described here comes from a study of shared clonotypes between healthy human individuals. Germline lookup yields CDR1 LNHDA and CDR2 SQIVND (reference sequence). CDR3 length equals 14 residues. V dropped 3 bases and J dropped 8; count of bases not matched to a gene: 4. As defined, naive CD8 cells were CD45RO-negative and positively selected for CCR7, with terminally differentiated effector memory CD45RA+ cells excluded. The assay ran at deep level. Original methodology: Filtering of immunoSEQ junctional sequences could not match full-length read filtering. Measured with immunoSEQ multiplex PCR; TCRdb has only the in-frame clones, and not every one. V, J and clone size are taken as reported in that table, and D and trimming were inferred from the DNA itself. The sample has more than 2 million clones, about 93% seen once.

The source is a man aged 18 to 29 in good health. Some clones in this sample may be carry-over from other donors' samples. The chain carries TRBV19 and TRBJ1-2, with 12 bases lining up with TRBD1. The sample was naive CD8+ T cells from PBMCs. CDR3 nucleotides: TGTGCCAGTAGTATGGGACAGGGGGCGTCCGGCTACACCTTC. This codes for CASSMGQGASGYTF.